Presented here are 15 T cell receptor beta chains from one specimen sequenced in a study of blood T cell repertoires in COVID-19. Sequencing used immunoSEQ multiplex PCR; TCRdb keeps in-frame clones, though not all of them. The table includes tens of thousands of clones, roughly 90% detected once. The sequenced sample was peripheral blood. The receptors shown here come from a man between 50 and 59 years old with COVID-19, enrolled during active disease.

This clone is a singleton in its sample. The rearrangement links TRBV5-4 to TRBJ2-1; D is unclear. Germline CDR1 SGHNT, CDR2 YYREEE (reference sequence). The CDR3 is 14 amino acids. V lost 4 bases and J 0 bases, leaving 8 bases between the germline ends. The CDR3 coding sequence is TGTGCCAGCAGCCGTGACACCTCCTACAATGAGCAGTTCTTC. Translation gives CASSRDTSYNEQFF.

The rearrangement uses TRBV27 and TRBJ1-1, with a weak D call TRBD1 (6 bases). Trimming took off 8 bases at V and 11 bases at J, with 21 bases between the two ends. CDR1 MNHEY and CDR2 SMNVEV come from the germline V gene (reference sequence). The CDR3 has 13 amino acids. The CDR3 DNA reads as TGTGCCAGCCTCATGGGACAAAATCTGGAGGCTTTCTTT. This encodes CASLMGQNLEAFF.

There are a few counts of this clone. CDR3 sequence (DNA): TGTGCCAGCAGTCCAAGACAGGGCCTAAACGGCGAGCAGTACTTC. It yields the protein CASSPRQGLNGEQYF. The V and J genes are TRBV27 and TRBJ2-7; 7 bases align to TRBD1. V dropped 5 bases and J dropped 6; count of bases not matched to a gene: 13. Germline V lookup: CDR1 MNHEY, CDR2 SMNVEV (reference sequence). This CDR3 comprises 15 residues.

This chain joins TRBV5-4 and TRBJ1-1; tentative D call: TRBD1 (5 bases). Trimming removed 4 bases from V and 4 bases from J, with 14 bases in between. The CDR3 runs to 14 residues. Germline V gene data show CDR1 as SGHNT and CDR2 as YYREEE (reference sequence). The CDR3 nucleotides read TGTGCCAGCAGCGCAACCAGGGTAACCACTGAAGCTTTCTTT. Residues: CASSATRVTTEAFF.

This rearrangement joins TRBV10-1 to TRBJ2-7; D gene ambiguous. CDR1 and CDR2 from the germline V gene are WNHNN and SYGVQD (reference sequence). V shed 0 bases and J shed 3 bases, with 6 bases lying between them. The CDR3 is made up of 13 amino acids. This CDR3 is CASSESGGYEQYF. The DNA of the CDR3 is TGCGCCAGCAGTGAGTCCGGCGGCTACGAGCAGTACTTC.

J is TRBJ2-3 and V is TRBV4-2; perhaps TRBD2 as D (6 bases). Trimming took off 0 bases at V and 8 bases at J, with 12 bases between the two ends. The CDR3 covers 14 residues. Germline V gene sequence: CDR1 LGHNA, CDR2 YNFKEQ. Written as DNA, the CDR3 is TGTGCCAGCAGCCAAGATCCAGGGCGGGGTACGCAGTATTTT. This codes for CASSQDPGRGTQYF.

The J gene is TRBJ2-7, the V gene TRBV7-2, with 7 bases that match TRBD2. Germline V gives CDR1 SGHTA, CDR2 FQGNSA. After removal of 5 bases from V and 6 bases from J, the junction contained 7 bases not matched to a gene. CDR3 length: 13 residues. CDR3 bases: TGTGCCAGCAGCCCTGTGCGGGGGTCCGAGCAGTACTTC. Translating it yields CASSPVRGSEQYF.

There are a few counts of this clone. The J gene is TRBJ1-5, the V gene TRBV28; TRBD1 matches at 9 bases. The V segment lost 3 bases and the J segment 7 bases; nucleotides outside the gene matches: 7. The CDR3 is 15 amino acids. Per the germline V gene, CDR1 is MDHEN and CDR2 is SYDVKM. DNA of the CDR3: TGTGCCAGCAGTTTGCTACAGGGGGCCGGGCAGCCCCAGCATTTT. Translation: CASSLLQGAGQPQHF.

There are a few counts of this clone. The genes are TRBV2 and TRBJ1-2; no firm D call. The CDR3 is 14 amino acids. The V end was cut by 7 bases, the J end by 3 bases, with 15 bases between. Germline V gene lookup returns CDR1 SNHLY and CDR2 FYNNEI. The chain's CDR3 is CASISPQLDYGYTF. CDR3 nucleotides: TGTGCCAGCATAAGTCCCCAACTAGACTATGGCTACACCTTC. The full variable domain, its missing parts supplied by reference TRBV2 and TRBJ1-2, is EPEVTQTPSHQVTQMGQEVILRCVPISNHLYFYWYRQILGQKVEFLVSFYNNEISEKSEIFDDQFSVERPDGSNFTLKIRSTKLEDSAMYFCASISPQLDYGYTFGSGTRLTVV.

The chain uses TRBV24-1 and TRBJ1-2, with 9 bases matching TRBD1. The V segment lost 11 bases and the J segment 3 bases; nucleotides outside the gene matches: 6. This CDR3 has 13 amino acids. Germline V CDR1 and CDR2: KGHDR, SFDVKD. CDR3 loop: CAIWDRDHYGYTF. CDR3 sequence (DNA): TGTGCCATCTGGGACAGGGATCACTATGGCTACACCTTC.

The V gene is TRBV7-5, the J gene TRBJ1-5; the table calls TRBD1, which could not be checked here. TRBV7-5 is noted as a pseudogene. The CDR3 spans 16 residues. CDR3 sequence reads: CARSLWRDSGNQPQHF. DNA of the CDR3: TGTGCCAGAAGCTTATGGCGGGACAGCGGCAATCAGCCCCAGCATTTT.

The V and J genes are TRBV5-4 and TRBJ1-3, with D tentatively TRBD1 (6 bases). This CDR3 region has 15 residues. Germline V gene lookup returns CDR1 SGHNT and CDR2 YYREEE (reference sequence). The V gene lost 4 bases and the J gene lost 0 bases, with 11 bases spanning the gap. The CDR3 is CASSRDTNSGNTIYF. The CDR3 region has the DNA TGTGCCAGCAGCCGGGACACTAACTCTGGAAACACCATATATTTT.

CDR3 protein: CASSFGRFYEQYF. The CDR3 DNA reads TGTGCCAGCAGTTTTGGCAGGTTCTACGAGCAGTACTTC. This chain connects TRBV12-3 or TRBV12-4 to TRBJ2-7; D gene uncertain. The CDR3 is made up of 13 amino acids. Trimming removed 3 bases from V and 3 bases from J, with 9 bases in between.

The V gene is TRBV7-2, the J gene TRBJ2-1, with 11 bases aligning to TRBD2. After removal of 0 bases from V and 7 bases from J, the junction contained 8 bases not matched to a gene. CDR1 is SGHTA and CDR2 is FQGNSA in the germline V gene. This CDR3 has 17 residues. The CDR3 here is CASSLASGASGGNEQFF. In DNA form, the CDR3 reads TGTGCCAGCAGCTTAGCCAGTGGGGCTAGCGGGGGGAATGAGCAGTTCTTC.

V is TRBV7-9 and J is TRBJ1-1; 7 nucleotides match TRBD1. The junction had 4 bases not matched to a gene; V was cut back by 3 bases and J by 0 bases. This CDR3 is 15 amino acids long. Germline CDR1 is SEHNR and CDR2 is FQNEAQ (reference sequence). This CDR3 is CASSFSTGLNTEAFF. The DNA of the CDR3 is TGTGCCAGCAGCTTCTCGACAGGGTTGAACACTGAAGCTTTCTTT.